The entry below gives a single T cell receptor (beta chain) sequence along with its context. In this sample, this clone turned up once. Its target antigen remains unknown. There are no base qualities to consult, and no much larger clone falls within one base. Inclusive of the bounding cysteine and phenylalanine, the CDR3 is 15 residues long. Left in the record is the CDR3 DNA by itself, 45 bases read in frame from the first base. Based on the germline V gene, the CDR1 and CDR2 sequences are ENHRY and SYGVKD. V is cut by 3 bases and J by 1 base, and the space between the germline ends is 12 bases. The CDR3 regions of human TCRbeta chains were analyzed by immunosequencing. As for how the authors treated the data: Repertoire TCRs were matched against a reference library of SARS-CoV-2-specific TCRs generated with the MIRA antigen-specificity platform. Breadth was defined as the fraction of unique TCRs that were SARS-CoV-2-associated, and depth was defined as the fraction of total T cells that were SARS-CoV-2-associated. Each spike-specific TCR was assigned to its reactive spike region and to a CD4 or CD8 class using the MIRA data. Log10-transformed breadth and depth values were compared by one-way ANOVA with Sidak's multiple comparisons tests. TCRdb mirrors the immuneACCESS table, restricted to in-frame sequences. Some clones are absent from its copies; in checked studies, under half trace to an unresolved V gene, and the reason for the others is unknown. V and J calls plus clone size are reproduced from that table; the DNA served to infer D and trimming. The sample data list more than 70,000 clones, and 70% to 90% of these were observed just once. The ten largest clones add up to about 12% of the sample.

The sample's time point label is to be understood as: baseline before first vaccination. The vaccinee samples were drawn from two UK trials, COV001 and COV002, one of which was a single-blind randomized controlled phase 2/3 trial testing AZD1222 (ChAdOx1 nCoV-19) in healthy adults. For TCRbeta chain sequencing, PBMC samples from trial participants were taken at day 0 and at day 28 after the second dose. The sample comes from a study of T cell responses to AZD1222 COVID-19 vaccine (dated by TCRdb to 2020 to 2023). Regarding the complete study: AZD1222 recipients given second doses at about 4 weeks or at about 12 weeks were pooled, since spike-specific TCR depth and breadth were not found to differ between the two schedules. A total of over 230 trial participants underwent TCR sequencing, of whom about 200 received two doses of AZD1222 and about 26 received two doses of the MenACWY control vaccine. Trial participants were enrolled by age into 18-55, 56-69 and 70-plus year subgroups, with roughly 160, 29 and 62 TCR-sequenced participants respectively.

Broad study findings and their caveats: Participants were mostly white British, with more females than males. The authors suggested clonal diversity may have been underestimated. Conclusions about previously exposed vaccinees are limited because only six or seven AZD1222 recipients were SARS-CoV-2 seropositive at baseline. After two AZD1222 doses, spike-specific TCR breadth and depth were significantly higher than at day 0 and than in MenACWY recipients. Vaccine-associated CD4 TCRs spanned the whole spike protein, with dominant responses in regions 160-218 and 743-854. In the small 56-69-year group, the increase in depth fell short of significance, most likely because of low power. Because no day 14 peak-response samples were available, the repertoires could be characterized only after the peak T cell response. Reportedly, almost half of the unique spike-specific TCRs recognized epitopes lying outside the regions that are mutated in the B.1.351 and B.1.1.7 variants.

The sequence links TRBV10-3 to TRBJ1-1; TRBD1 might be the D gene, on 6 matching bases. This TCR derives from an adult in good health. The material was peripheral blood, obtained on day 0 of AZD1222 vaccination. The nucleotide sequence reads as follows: TGTGCCATCAGTGATAGCGGGACACGGAACACTGAAGCTTTCTTT. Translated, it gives CAISDSGTRNTEAFF.